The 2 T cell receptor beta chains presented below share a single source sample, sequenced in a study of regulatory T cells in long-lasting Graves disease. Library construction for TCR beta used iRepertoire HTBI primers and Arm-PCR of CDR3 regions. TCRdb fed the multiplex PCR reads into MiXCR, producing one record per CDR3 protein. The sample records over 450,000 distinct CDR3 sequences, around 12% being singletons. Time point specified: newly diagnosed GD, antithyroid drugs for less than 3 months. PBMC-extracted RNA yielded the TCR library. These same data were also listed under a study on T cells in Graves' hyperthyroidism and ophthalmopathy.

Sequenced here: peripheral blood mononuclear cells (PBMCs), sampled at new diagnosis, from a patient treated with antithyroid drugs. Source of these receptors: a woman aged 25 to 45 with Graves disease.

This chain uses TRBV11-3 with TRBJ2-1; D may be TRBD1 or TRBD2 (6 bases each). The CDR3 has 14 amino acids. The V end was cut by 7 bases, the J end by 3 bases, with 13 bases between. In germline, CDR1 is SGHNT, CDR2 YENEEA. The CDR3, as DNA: TGTGCCAGCACCCCCGGGGGCGGCTACAATGAGCAGTTCTTC. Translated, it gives CASTPGGGYNEQFF.

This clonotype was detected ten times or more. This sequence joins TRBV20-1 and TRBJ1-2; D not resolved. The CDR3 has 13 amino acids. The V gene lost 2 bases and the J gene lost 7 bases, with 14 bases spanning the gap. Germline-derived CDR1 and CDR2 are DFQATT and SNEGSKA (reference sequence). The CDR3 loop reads CSARRTLVSGYTF. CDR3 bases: TGCAGTGCTAGAAGGACCCTCGTGTCTGGCTACACCTTC.